Shown below are 15 T cell receptor beta chains from a single sample sequenced in a study of shared clonotypes between healthy human individuals. Sequenced by immunoSEQ multiplex PCR; TCRdb stores in-frame clones only, minus some. This table holds over 2 million clones, 80% to 95% found once. The sample was naive CD4+ T cells from PBMCs. As for subset: CD45RA+ positively selected. These TCRs come from a man between 18 and 35 years old in good health. Some clones in this sample may be carry-over from other donors' samples.

The genes are TRBV5-1 and TRBJ2-7; 9 positions match TRBD1. The CDR3 spans 16 residues. Germline CDR1 SGHRS, CDR2 YFSETQ. With 0 bases clipped from V and 3 bases from J, the junction kept 7 bases outside the gene matches. CDR3 protein: CASSLVSGQGYYEQYF. The CDR3 DNA reads as TGCGCCAGCAGCTTGGTGTCGGGACAGGGATACTACGAGCAGTACTTC.

The V gene is TRBV7-2, the J gene TRBJ2-2; 10 bases align to TRBD2. Germline CDR1 is SGHTA and CDR2 is FQGNSA. CDR3 length equals 15 residues. Trimming removed 1 base from V and 4 bases from J; junction bases left unmatched: 0. The DNA for the CDR3 is TGTGCCAGCAGCTTAGGGACTAGCGGCACCGGGGAGCTGTTTTTT. Its protein is CASSLGTSGTGELFF.

This clone was found once. The chain has TRBV28 and TRBJ2-7; 9 bases align to TRBD1. The CDR3 extends over 14 amino acids. V lost 4 bases and J lost 2; bases outside the gene matches: 3. CDR1 and CDR2 from the germline V gene are MDHEN and SYDVKM. The CDR3 DNA sequence: TGTGCCAGCAGTTATAGACAGGGGGCCTACGAGCAGTACTTC. Protein product: CASSYRQGAYEQYF.

The rearrangement joins TRBV6-5 to TRBJ1-1; D ambiguous. V was pared by 9 bases and J by 5 bases, with 13 bases between. The length of the CDR3 is 12 residues. Germline V CDR1 and CDR2: MNHEY, SVGAGI. The CDR3 DNA reads TGTGCCAGAGAACTAAAGAGGACTGAAGCTTTCTTT. Translation gives CARELKRTEAFF.

The V call is TRBV30, the J call TRBJ1-3; the D is unclear. Trimming took 4 bases from V and 0 from J, leaving 13 bases between them. This CDR3 region has 15 residues. Per germline, CDR1 GTSNPN and CDR2 SVGIG (reference sequence). CDR3 in amino acids: CAWNIAPSSGNTIYF. CDR3 DNA: TGTGCCTGGAATATAGCCCCTTCCTCTGGAAACACCATATATTTT.

The V call is TRBV11-3, the J call TRBJ2-7; D possibly corresponds to TRBD2 (6 bases). Trimming took off 5 bases at V and 3 bases at J, with 11 bases between the two ends. The CDR3 spans 13 residues. Germline loops: CDR1 SGHNT, CDR2 YENEEA. CDR3: CASSQGGNYEQYF. The CDR3 nucleotides are TGTGCCAGCAGCCAAGGCGGGAACTACGAGCAGTACTTC. The full variable domain, with the rest looked up from reference TRBV11-3 and TRBJ2-7, is EAGVVQSPRYKIIEKKQPVAFWCNPISGHNTLYWYLQNLGQGPELLIRYENEEAVDDSQLPKDRFSAERLKGVDSTLKIQPAELGDSAVYLCASSQGGNYEQYFGPGTRLTVT.

Worth noting for this clone: In the same sample, other DNA sequences code for this CDR3. The chain is built from TRBV28 and TRBJ1-1, with TRBD1 matching over 8 bases. The germline CDR1 and CDR2 sequences are MDHEN and SYDVKM. Trimming cost V 5 bases and J 4 bases; bases outside gene matches: 6. This CDR3 has 14 residues. Here the CDR3 reads CASSTGGRVTEAFF. CDR3 DNA sequence: TGTGCCAGCAGTACAGGGGGGAGAGTCACTGAAGCTTTCTTT.

V is TRBV6-5 and J is TRBJ2-2, with TRBD1 matching over 9 bases. The CDR3 spans 15 residues. Per germline, CDR1 MNHEY and CDR2 SVGAGI. The junction had 3 bases not matched to a gene; V was cut back by 4 bases and J by 3 bases. The CDR3 loop is CASSLTGGYTGELFF. The CDR3 nucleotides are TGTGCCAGCAGTTTGACAGGGGGTTACACCGGGGAGCTGTTTTTT.

The chain recombines TRBV30 with TRBJ2-1, with unresolved D. The CDR3 sequence is 14 residues long. Trimming took off 2 bases at V and 8 bases at J, with 16 bases between the two ends. Germline CDR1 is GTSNPN and CDR2 is SVGIG (reference sequence). In DNA form, the CDR3 reads TGTGCCTGGAGTCTGGGAACCCTGGGCGATGAGCAGTTCTTC. The encoded protein is CAWSLGTLGDEQFF.

The J gene is TRBJ1-2, the V gene TRBV29-1, with D uncertain. Trimming took 3 bases from V and 8 from J, leaving 16 bases between them. The CDR3 contains 13 residues. Germline-derived CDR1 and CDR2 are SQVTM and ANQGSEA. CDR3 sequence (DNA): TGCAGCGTTGACTCCTCACCTCCCGGAGGCTACACCTTC. Translating gives CSVDSSPPGGYTF.

V and J are TRBV5-1 and TRBJ1-3; TRBD1 matches 11 bases. Trimming at V came to 4 bases and at J to 3 bases, leaving 6 bases not matched to a gene. Looked up from germline, CDR1 is SGHRS and CDR2 is YFSETQ. The CDR3 covers 16 residues. In DNA form, the CDR3 reads TGCGCCAGCAGCCTGGACAGGGGGCTGTATGGAAACACCATATATTTT. Translated: CASSLDRGLYGNTIYF.

The chain combines TRBV28 with TRBJ2-1; 8 bases line up with TRBD1. This CDR3 comprises 14 residues. The germline CDR1 and CDR2 sequences are MDHEN and SYDVKM. J was trimmed by 3 bases and V by 8 bases; bases with no gene match: 6. The CDR3 DNA reads TGTGCCAGCTCAACCGGGACAGGCTACAATGAGCAGTTCTTC. As protein: CASSTGTGYNEQFF.

J is TRBJ2-2 and V is TRBV28; D not certain. Germline V CDR1 and CDR2: MDHEN, SYDVKM. Deletions cut 5 bases from V and 6 bases from J, with 19 bases between. The CDR3 totals 16 residues. CDR3 bases: TGTGCCAGCAGTCTAGGCAGCCTCTCCGCCCCCGGGGAGCTGTTTTTT. It is translated as CASSLGSLSAPGELFF.

The chain links TRBV27 to TRBJ2-7, with 13 bases identical to TRBD2. The J segment lost 5 bases and the V segment lost 7 bases, leaving 14 bases of the junction unmatched. CDR3 length: 17 residues. Germline V CDR1 and CDR2: MNHEY, SMNVEV (reference sequence). DNA of the CDR3: TGTGCCAGCAACCCCTTTCCCCGGACTAGCGGGAGAGACGAGCAGTACTTC. Translating gives CASNPFPRTSGRDEQYF.

This chain connects TRBV6-1 to TRBJ2-2; D uncertain. From germline, CDR1 is MNHNS and CDR2 SASEGT. V lost 8 bases to trimming and J lost 2 bases, with 6 bases between them. The CDR3 length is 12 residues. The CDR3 DNA follows: TGTGCCAGCCGTCTCAACACCGGGGAGCTGTTTTTT. It translates to CASRLNTGELFF.